This TCR beta chain was identified in a study of Ad26.COV2.S vaccination and SARS-CoV-2 variants. For the study at large: Sample donor was a member of the COV1001 Ad26.COV2.S trial arm. Dosing was one shot or two shots 56 days apart.

The table came from immunoSEQ multiplex PCR; TCRdb's copy has only in-frame clones and leaves some out. The table records roughly 400,000 clones, about 90% of them present only once. The CDR3 is made up of 14 amino acids. Germline V CDR1 and CDR2: SQVTM, ANQGSEA. V was clipped by 4 bases and J by 1 base; unmatched bases: 5. Treatment described: 19 received Ad26.COV2.S at low or high dose, single or two shots; roughly 5 received placebo; per-sample allocation not given. Specimen acquisition occurred on day 63 following the initial vaccine or placebo injection. Based in Boston, the donor was an adult of 18-55 years.

The receptor comes from a person between 18 and 59 years old who received the Ad26.COV2.S COVID-19 vaccine or a placebo. The sequenced sample was peripheral blood, obtained in a trial of Ad26.COV2.S vaccine versus placebo. The chain carries TRBV29-1 and TRBJ2-5, with TRBD1 matching over 8 bases. The CDR3 bases are TGCAGCGTTGTCCGGCAGGGGGCCCAAGAGACCCAGTACTTC. It specifies CSVVRQGAQETQYF.